This is a list of T cell receptor beta chains from one sample in a study of blood T cell repertoires in COVID-19. Some clones are missing from TCRdb's copy, which holds only in-frame ones; the method was immunoSEQ multiplex PCR. The sample yields about 160,000 clones, 82% seen once. The material sequenced was peripheral blood. The receptors here all came from a woman aged 40 to 50 with COVID-19, enrolled during active disease. Each CDR3 is given with its conserved first and last residue. The D gene is left open where the match is weak. Size values are once, few and many counts, or a class for expanded clones, and some rows have none.

d_gene: NA
j_gene: TRBJ1-1
v_gene: TRBV18
abundance: NA
CDR3nt: TGTGCCAGCTCACCACTTGGTTTTTCAGAGAACACTGAAGCTTTCTTT
CDR3aa: CASSPLGFSENTEAFF

d_gene: NA
j_gene: TRBJ1-6
v_gene: TRBV19
abundance: NA
CDR3nt: TGTGCCAGTAGTATAGGCAACAGGGAATCACCCCTCCACTTT
CDR3aa: CASSIGNRESPLHF

d_gene: TRBD1
j_gene: TRBJ2-3
v_gene: TRBV19
abundance: NA
CDR3nt: TGTGCCACCAGTGGGACAGGGGCATTGACAGATACGCAGTATTTT
CDR3aa: CATSGTGALTDTQYF

d_gene: TRBD2
j_gene: TRBJ2-1
v_gene: TRBV7-6
abundance: NA
CDR3nt: TGTGCCAGCAGCAAAGCGTGGGGGAGGGCCCGTGAGCAGTTCTTC
CDR3aa: CASSKAWGRAREQFF

d_gene: TRBD1
j_gene: TRBJ1-4
v_gene: TRBV5-5
abundance: few
CDR3nt: TGTGCCAGCAGCTTGCCATCCGGAAGGGGACAGGGAGGTGAAAAACTGTTTTTT
CDR3aa: CASSLPSGRGQGGEKLFF

d_gene: NA
j_gene: TRBJ2-1
v_gene: TRBV18
abundance: NA
CDR3nt: TGTGCCAGCTCAACAACAGGGAGTGAGCAGTTCTTC
CDR3aa: CASSTTGSEQFF

d_gene: NA
j_gene: TRBJ1-4
v_gene: TRBV6-5
abundance: NA
CDR3nt: TGTGCCAGCAGTTATACGACAGGAAGTCAGGAAAAACTGTTTTTT
CDR3aa: CASSYTTGSQEKLFF

d_gene: TRBD1
j_gene: TRBJ2-5
v_gene: TRBV11-2
abundance: few
CDR3nt: TGTGCCAGCAGCTTAACAGGGGGCGCAGAGACCCAGTACTTC
CDR3aa: CASSLTGGAETQYF

d_gene: NA
j_gene: TRBJ2-7
v_gene: TRBV13
abundance: NA
CDR3nt: TGTGCCAGCAGCAGAACTAGCTCACGCGGGTCCTACGAGCAGTACTTC
CDR3aa: CASSRTSSRGSYEQYF

d_gene: NA
j_gene: TRBJ2-1
v_gene: TRBV5-1
abundance: NA
CDR3nt: TGCGCCAGCAGCCCACAATACAATGAGCAGTTCTTC
CDR3aa: CASSPQYNEQFF

d_gene: NA
j_gene: TRBJ1-2
v_gene: TRBV20-1
abundance: NA
CDR3nt: TGCAGTGCTGGCAGGGGTTATGGCTACACCTTC
CDR3aa: CSAGRGYGYTF

d_gene: TRBD1
j_gene: TRBJ2-7
v_gene: TRBV7-3
abundance: NA
CDR3nt: TGTGCCAGCAGCGAACAGAACAGGGGCGAGCAGTACTTC
CDR3aa: CASSEQNRGEQYF

d_gene: TRBD2
j_gene: TRBJ2-1
v_gene: TRBV5-6
abundance: once
CDR3nt: TGTGCCAGCAGCGGCCTAGCGGGAGATGGTGGTGAGCAGTTCTTC
CDR3aa: CASSGLAGDGGEQFF

d_gene: NA
j_gene: TRBJ1-2
v_gene: TRBV2
abundance: NA
CDR3nt: TGTGCCAGCAGTGAATACTTAACAGCCAACGATTACACCTTC
CDR3aa: CASSEYLTANDYTF

d_gene: TRBD1
j_gene: TRBJ1-4
v_gene: TRBV18
abundance: NA
CDR3nt: TGTGCCAGCTCACCAACAGGGGCTAATGAAAAACTGTTTTTT
CDR3aa: CASSPTGANEKLFF

d_gene: TRBD2
j_gene: TRBJ2-5
v_gene: TRBV6-1
abundance: NA
CDR3nt: TGTGCCAGCAGTGAGCGGACTAGCGGGAGGCGAGAGACCCAGTACTTC
CDR3aa: CASSERTSGRRETQYF

d_gene: NA
j_gene: TRBJ1-1
v_gene: TRBV9
abundance: NA
CDR3nt: TGTGCCAGCAGCGTGGGACACGCGAACACTGAAGCTTTCTTT
CDR3aa: CASSVGHANTEAFF

d_gene: TRBD1
j_gene: TRBJ1-2
v_gene: TRBV7-2
abundance: once
CDR3nt: TGTGCCAGCAGCTACGACAGGGATTATGGCTACACCTTC
CDR3aa: CASSYDRDYGYTF

d_gene: TRBD2
j_gene: TRBJ2-7
v_gene: TRBV9
abundance: NA
CDR3nt: TGTGCCAGCAGCGGTGGCTTGGTTGCGGGGGGATACGAGCAGTACTTC
CDR3aa: CASSGGLVAGGYEQYF